The 13 T cell receptor beta chains in this list originate from one sample, sequenced in a study of T cells in Graves' hyperthyroidism and ophthalmopathy. The source material, RNA transcripts, was used to amplify TCR beta CDR3 regions. First-round RT-PCR of the TCR CDR3 relied on the HTBI primer set. MiXCR was run by TCRdb on the multiplex PCR reads, yielding one entry per CDR3 protein. Counted here are 250,000 to 300,000 distinct CDR3 sequences, around 19% occurring once; the ten biggest clones make up 35% to 40%. The specimen was blood. The receptors originated from a man aged 45-65 years with Graves' ophthalmopathy.

This clonotype appeared a few times. V gene TRBV12-3 or TRBV12-4 combines with J gene TRBJ2-1, with 8 nucleotides matching TRBD2. The CDR3 totals 17 residues. The ends lost 4 bases at V and 5 bases at J; junction bases unmatched: 13. DNA of the CDR3: TGTGCCAGCAGTTCTCTGGATGCGGGAGGACCAAACAATGAGCAGTTCTTC. Residues: CASSSLDAGGPNNEQFF.

V is TRBV11-2 and J is TRBJ2-1; TRBD2 agrees at 14 bases. Unmatched junction bases numbered 10, after V lost 6 bases and J lost 0 bases. This CDR3 comprises 19 residues. Germline CDR1 and CDR2: SGHAT and FQNNGV. CDR3: CASRLRLAGGRGSYNEQFF. CDR3 DNA: TGTGCCAGCAGGTTAAGACTAGCGGGAGGGCGGGGCTCCTACAATGAGCAGTTCTTC.

This clonotype was found many times. The chain recombines TRBV9 with TRBJ2-7, with TRBD1 matching 8 bases. Germline values: CDR1 SGDLS, CDR2 YYNGEE. This CDR3 has 15 amino acids. The trim removed 4 bases at V and 2 bases at J, leaving 8 bases unmatched. CDR3 amino acids: CASSSDETGAYEQYF. CDR3 in DNA: TGTGCCAGCAGCTCCGATGAGACAGGGGCCTACGAGCAGTACTTC. The entire variable domain, with the rest obtained from reference TRBV9 and TRBJ2-7, is as follows: DSGVTQTPKHLITATGQRVTLRCSPRSGDLSVYWYQQSLDQGLQFLIQYYNGEERAKGNILERFSAQQFPDLHSELNLSSLELGDSALYFCASSSDETGAYEQYFGPGTRLTVT.

This clonotype was seen many times. The genes are TRBV11-2 and TRBJ2-3; 10 nucleotides align to TRBD2. Germline V gene data show CDR1 as SGHAT and CDR2 as FQNNGV. The CDR3 length is 15 residues. V gave up 4 bases and J gave up 5 bases; unmatched junction bases: 6. The DNA of the CDR3 is TGTGCCAGCAGCTCTACTAGCGGGATCGGAGATACGCAGTATTTT. It is translated as CASSSTSGIGDTQYF.

This clonotype has more than one count but fewer than ten. The rearrangement uses TRBV9 and TRBJ2-2; no clear D gene. With 3 bases removed from V and 6 bases from J, the gap between germline ends came to 12 bases. The CDR3 is 14 residues long. Germline V CDR1 and CDR2: SGDLS, YYNGEE. In DNA, the CDR3 is TGTGCCAGCAGCGCGCCAATTTCGGCCGGGGAGCTGTTTTTT. Translated, it gives CASSAPISAGELFF.

This rearrangement joins TRBV20-1 to TRBJ2-2, with D possibly TRBD1 on 6 matching bases. Trimming stripped 6 bases from V and 1 base from J, with 12 bases between. Germline assignment: CDR1 DFQATT and CDR2 SNEGSKA (reference sequence). This CDR3 is 14 amino acids long. The CDR3 sequence: CSARTVMNTGELFF. CDR3 sequence (DNA): TGCAGTGCCCGGACAGTTATGAACACCGGGGAGCTGTTTTTT.

There are many counts of this clonotype. The J gene is TRBJ1-1, the V gene TRBV7-3, with D uncertain. Germline loops: CDR1 SGHTA, CDR2 FQGTGA. The CDR3 has 13 residues. Trimming took 2 bases from V and 3 from J, leaving 7 bases between them. The CDR3 protein is CASSLLQDTEAFF. The CDR3 DNA reads as TGTGCCAGCAGCTTATTGCAGGACACTGAAGCTTTCTTT.

In this sample, this clonotype turned up many times. The chain has TRBV28 and TRBJ2-7; D is uncertain. Trimming pared 5 bases from V and 5 bases from J, leaving 19 bases between. The CDR3 contains 15 residues. Germline CDR1 reads MDHEN; CDR2 reads SYDVKM. CDR3 DNA sequence: TGTGCCAGCAGTCCCTTCCGAGAGGTACGGAACGAGCAGTACTTC. Protein product: CASSPFREVRNEQYF.

This clonotype occurred many times. The chain uses TRBV30 and TRBJ1-4; the D is unclear. V was cut by 7 bases and J by 0 bases, with 15 bases left in between. CDR3 size: 15 residues. The V gene's germline CDR1 is GTSNPN and CDR2 SVGIG (reference sequence). The CDR3 protein is CASTEAETTNEKLFF. The CDR3 nucleotides are TGTGCCTCAACCGAGGCGGAAACAACTAATGAAAAACTGTTTTTT.

This clonotype was recorded many times. The chain has TRBV10-3 and TRBJ2-1; 9 nucleotides line up with TRBD2. Germline V gives CDR1 ENHRY, CDR2 SYGVKD. The V segment lost 7 bases and the J segment 9 bases; nucleotides outside the gene matches: 16. The CDR3 loop spans 16 amino acids. The CDR3 loop is CAINEGVPREGSEQFF. CDR3 nucleotides: TGTGCCATCAATGAAGGAGTCCCGCGGGAGGGTTCTGAGCAGTTCTTC.

The J gene is TRBJ2-5, the V gene TRBV7-2, with 10 nucleotides matching TRBD1. V was pared by 4 bases and J by 7 bases, with 9 bases of the junction left unmatched. The CDR3 length is 15 residues. Germline V CDR1 and CDR2: SGHTA, FQGNSA. The CDR3 here is CASSSTGGGEGTQYF. The DNA for the CDR3 is TGTGCCAGCAGCTCGACAGGGGGCGGAGAGGGGACCCAGTACTTC.

This clonotype was detected ten times or more. The chain couples TRBV30 to TRBJ1-1, with TRBD1 matching 12 bases. V lost 5 bases and J lost 0; bases outside the gene matches: 7. This CDR3 has 16 residues. Germline values: CDR1 GTSNPN, CDR2 SVGIG (reference sequence). CDR3: CAWFWGQGAMNTEAFF. Here the CDR3 DNA reads TGTGCCTGGTTTTGGGGACAGGGGGCGATGAACACTGAAGCTTTCTTT.

The chain has TRBV18 and TRBJ1-3; D may be TRBD1 (5 bases). Germline CDR1 reads KGHSH; CDR2 reads LQKENI. This CDR3 spans 15 amino acids. V lost 0 bases and J lost 2, with 8 bases in between. The DNA for the CDR3 is TGTGCCAGCTCACCACCGGGACGGGCTGGAAACACCATATATTTT. Encoded protein: CASSPPGRAGNTIYF.